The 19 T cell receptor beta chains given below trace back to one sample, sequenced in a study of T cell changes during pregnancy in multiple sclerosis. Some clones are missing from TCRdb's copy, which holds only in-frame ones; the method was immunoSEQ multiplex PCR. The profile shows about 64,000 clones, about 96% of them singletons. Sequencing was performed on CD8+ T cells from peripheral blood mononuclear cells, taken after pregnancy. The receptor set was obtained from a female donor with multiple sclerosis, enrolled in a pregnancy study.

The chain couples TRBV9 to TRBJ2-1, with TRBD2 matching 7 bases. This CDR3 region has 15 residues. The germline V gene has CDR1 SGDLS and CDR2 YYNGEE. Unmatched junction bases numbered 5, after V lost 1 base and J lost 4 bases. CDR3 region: CASSVSGLDYNEQFF. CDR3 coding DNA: TGTGCCAGCAGCGTATCCGGACTAGATTACAATGAGCAGTTCTTC.

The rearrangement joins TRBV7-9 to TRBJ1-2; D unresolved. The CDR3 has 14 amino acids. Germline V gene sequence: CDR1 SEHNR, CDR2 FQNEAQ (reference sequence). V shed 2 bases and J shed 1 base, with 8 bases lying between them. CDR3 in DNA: TGTGCCAGCAGCTTATTTGCAGATAACTATGGCTACACCTTC. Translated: CASSLFADNYGYTF.

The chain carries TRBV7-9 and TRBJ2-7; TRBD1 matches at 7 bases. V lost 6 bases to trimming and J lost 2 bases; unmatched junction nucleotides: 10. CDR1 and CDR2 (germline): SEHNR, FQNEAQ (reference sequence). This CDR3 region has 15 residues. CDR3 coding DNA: TGTGCCAGCAGTTCTCCTAGAGGGGGCCCCTACGAGCAGTACTTC. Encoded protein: CASSSPRGGPYEQYF.

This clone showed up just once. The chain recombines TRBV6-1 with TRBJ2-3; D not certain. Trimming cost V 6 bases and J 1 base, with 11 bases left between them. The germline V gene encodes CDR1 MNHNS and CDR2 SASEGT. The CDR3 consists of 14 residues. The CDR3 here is CASSRFRGTDTQYF. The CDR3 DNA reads TGTGCCAGCAGCCGATTTAGAGGCACAGATACGCAGTATTTT.

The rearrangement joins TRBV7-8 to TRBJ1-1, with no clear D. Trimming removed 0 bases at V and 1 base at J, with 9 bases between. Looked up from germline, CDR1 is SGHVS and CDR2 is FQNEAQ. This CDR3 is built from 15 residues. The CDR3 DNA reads TGTGCCAGCAGCTTAGCTTGGGCAGGGAACACTGAAGCTTTCTTT. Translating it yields CASSLAWAGNTEAFF.

DNA for the CDR3: TGTGCCAGCAGCGTAGGGAGACAGGGAATCACTGAAGCTTTCTTT. It translates to CASSVGRQGITEAFF. V gene TRBV9 combines with J gene TRBJ1-1; 7 nucleotides align to TRBD1. The CDR3 contains 15 residues. Losses at the gene ends were 0 bases for V and 4 bases for J; bases not matched to a gene: 6. Per germline, CDR1 SGDLS and CDR2 YYNGEE.

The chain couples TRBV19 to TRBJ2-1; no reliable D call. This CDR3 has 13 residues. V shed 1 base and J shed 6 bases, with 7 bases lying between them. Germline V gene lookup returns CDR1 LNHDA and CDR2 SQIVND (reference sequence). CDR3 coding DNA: TGTGCCAGTAGTATAGGACGGGTCAATGAGCAGTTCTTC. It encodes CASSIGRVNEQFF.

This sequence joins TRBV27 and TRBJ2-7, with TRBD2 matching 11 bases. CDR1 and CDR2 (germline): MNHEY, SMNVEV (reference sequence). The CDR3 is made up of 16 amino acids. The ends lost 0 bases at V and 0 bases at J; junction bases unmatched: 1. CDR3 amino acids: CASSLSTSGVSYEQYF. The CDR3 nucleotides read TGTGCCAGCAGTTTATCGACTAGCGGGGTCTCCTACGAGCAGTACTTC.

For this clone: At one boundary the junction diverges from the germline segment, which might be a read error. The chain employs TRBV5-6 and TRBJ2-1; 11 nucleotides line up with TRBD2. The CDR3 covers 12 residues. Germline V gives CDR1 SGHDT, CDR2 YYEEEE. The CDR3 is CASSPLAGGWIF. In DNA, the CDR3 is TGTGCCAGCAGCCCATTAGCGGGAGGGTGGATCTTC.

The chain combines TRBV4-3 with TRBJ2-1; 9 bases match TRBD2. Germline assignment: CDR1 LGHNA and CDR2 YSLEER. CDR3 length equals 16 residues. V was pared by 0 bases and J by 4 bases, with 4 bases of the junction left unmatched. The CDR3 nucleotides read TGCGCCAGCAGCCAAGATCCAGCGGGAGGATACAATGAGCAGTTCTTC. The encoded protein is CASSQDPAGGYNEQFF.

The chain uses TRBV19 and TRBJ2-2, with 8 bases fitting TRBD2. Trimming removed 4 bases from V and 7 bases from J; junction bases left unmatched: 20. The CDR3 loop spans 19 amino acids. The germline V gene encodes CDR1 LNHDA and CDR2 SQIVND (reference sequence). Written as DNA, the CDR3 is TGTGCCAGTAGTACGGAGCCTAAGCGGGAGATAATTTTGGACGGGGAGCTGTTTTTT. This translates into CASSTEPKREIILDGELFF.

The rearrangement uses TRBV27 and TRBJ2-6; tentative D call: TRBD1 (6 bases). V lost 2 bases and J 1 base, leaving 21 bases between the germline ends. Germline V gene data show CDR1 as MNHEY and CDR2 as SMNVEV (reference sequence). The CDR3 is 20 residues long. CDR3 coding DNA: TGTGCCAGCAGTTTAGTGGGGGCGCGAACTAGTGCTTCTGGGGCCAACGTCCTGACTTTC. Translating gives CASSLVGARTSASGANVLTF.

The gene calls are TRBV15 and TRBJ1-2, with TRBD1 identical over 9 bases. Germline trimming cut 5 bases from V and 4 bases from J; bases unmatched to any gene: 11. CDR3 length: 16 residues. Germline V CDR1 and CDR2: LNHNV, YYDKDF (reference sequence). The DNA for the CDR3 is TGTGCCACCAGCTTGGACAGGGGAACATCCCGCTATGGCTACACCTTC. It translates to CATSLDRGTSRYGYTF.

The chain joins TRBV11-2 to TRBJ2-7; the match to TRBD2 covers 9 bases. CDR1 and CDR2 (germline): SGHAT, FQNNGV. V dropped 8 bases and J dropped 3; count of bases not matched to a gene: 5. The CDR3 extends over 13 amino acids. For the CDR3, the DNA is TGTGCCAGCGGCCTAGCGGGAAGCTACGAGCAGTACTTC. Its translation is CASGLAGSYEQYF.

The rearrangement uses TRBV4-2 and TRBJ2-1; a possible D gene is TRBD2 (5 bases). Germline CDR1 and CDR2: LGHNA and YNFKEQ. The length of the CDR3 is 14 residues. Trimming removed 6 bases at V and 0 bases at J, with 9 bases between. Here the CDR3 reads CASRPGSSYNEQFF. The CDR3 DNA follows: TGTGCCAGCAGACCGGGGAGCTCCTACAATGAGCAGTTCTTC.

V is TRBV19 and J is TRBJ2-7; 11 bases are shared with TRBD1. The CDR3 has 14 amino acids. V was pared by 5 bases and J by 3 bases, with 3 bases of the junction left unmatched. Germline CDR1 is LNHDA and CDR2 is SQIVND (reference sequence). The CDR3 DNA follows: TGTGCCAGTAGTGTGGGGACAGGGGGCTACGAGCAGTACTTC. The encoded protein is CASSVGTGGYEQYF. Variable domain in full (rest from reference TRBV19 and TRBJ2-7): DGGITQSPKYLFRKEGQNVTLSCEQNLNHDAMYWYRQDPGQGLRLIYYSQIVNDFQKGDIAEGYSVSREKKESFPLTVTSAQKNPTAFYLCASSVGTGGYEQYFGPGTRLTVT.

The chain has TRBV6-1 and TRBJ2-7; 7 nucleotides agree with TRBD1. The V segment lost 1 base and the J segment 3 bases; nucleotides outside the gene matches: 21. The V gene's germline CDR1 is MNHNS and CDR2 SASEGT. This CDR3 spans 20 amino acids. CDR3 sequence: CASSEGPIPPIDREYYEQYF. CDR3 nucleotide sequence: TGTGCCAGCAGTGAAGGACCAATACCCCCCATTGACAGGGAATACTACGAGCAGTACTTC.

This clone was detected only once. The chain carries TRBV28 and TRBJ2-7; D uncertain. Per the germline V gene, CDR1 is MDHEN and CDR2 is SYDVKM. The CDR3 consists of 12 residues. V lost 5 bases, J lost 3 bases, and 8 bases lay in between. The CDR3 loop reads CASSETYYEQYF. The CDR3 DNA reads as TGTGCCAGCAGTGAGACATACTACGAGCAGTACTTC.

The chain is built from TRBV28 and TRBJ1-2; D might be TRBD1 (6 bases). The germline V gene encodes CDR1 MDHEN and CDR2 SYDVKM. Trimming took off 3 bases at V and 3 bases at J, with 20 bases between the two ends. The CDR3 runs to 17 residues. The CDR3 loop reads CASSFVYFGQSHYGYTF. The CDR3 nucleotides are TGTGCCAGCAGTTTCGTCTATTTTGGACAGAGCCACTATGGCTACACCTTC.